This T cell receptor beta chain was obtained from a study of T cell responses to AZD1222 COVID-19 vaccine. Study context: Pooling covered second doses at about 4 or about 12 weeks. Study-level results: Baseline testing showed seropositivity in only a handful of AZD1222 recipients. White British donors predominated, females outnumbered males, and clonal diversity was possibly underestimated. Two doses of AZD1222 preceded a rise in Spike-specific TCR breadth and depth.

Sequencing used immunoSEQ multiplex PCR; TCRdb keeps in-frame clones, though not all of them. The sample shows fewer than 200,000 clones, about 92% of them seen only once. A note on this clone: Its antigen is not identified.

V lost 4 bases, J lost 0 bases, and 12 bases stayed unmatched. The CDR3 spans 18 residues. Germline V gene sequence: CDR1 LNHDA, CDR2 SQIVND (reference sequence). The specimen comprised peripheral blood, sampled on day 0 of AZD1222 vaccination. This chain uses TRBV19 with TRBJ2-1; the match to TRBD2 covers 7 bases. This sequence was found in an adult in good health. CDR3 sequence (DNA): TGTGCCAGTAGTAGCCGTTACATACTAGCGCTCTCCTACAATGAGCAGTTCTTC. It translates to CASSSRYILALSYNEQFF.